These 8 T cell receptor beta chains share one sample of origin, sequenced in a study of neurological immune-mediated disorders. TCRdb ran MiXCR on the 5' RACE reads and lists one entry per CDR3 protein. The sample contains fewer than 85,000 distinct CDR3 sequences, 5% to 6% of which appear only once. The sample was PBMCs. The origin of the receptors is a woman in her twenties or thirties with multiple sclerosis.

This clonotype was seen repeatedly, ten times or more. The chain carries TRBV10-3 and TRBJ2-1; 8 nucleotides agree with TRBD1. V shed 5 bases and J 5 bases; nucleotides not matched to a gene: 11. CDR3 length equals 16 residues. Germline CDR1 and CDR2: ENHRY and SYGVKD. CDR3 in amino acids: CAISSRGPWGDNEQFF. CDR3 bases: TGTGCCATCAGTAGCAGGGGGCCTTGGGGGGACAATGAGCAGTTCTTC.

This clonotype was seen a handful of times. V gene TRBV20-1 combines with J gene TRBJ2-5; no clear D gene. Germline V gene data show CDR1 as DFQATT and CDR2 as SNEGSKA (reference sequence). This CDR3 region has 14 residues. V was cut by 0 bases and J by 5 bases, with 13 bases left in between. The CDR3, as DNA: TGCAGTGCTAGAGATCCCCGGTCCACGGAGACCCAGTACTTC. Its translation: CSARDPRSTETQYF.

This clonotype was seen ten or more times. The CDR3 spells CSATRGRDTGELFF. DNA for the CDR3: TGCAGTGCTACCCGCGGGAGGGACACCGGGGAGCTGTTTTTT. V usage is TRBV20-1 and J usage is TRBJ2-2, with 9 bases matching TRBD2. V shed 4 bases and J 3 bases; nucleotides not matched to a gene: 3. Germline V gene sequence: CDR1 DFQATT, CDR2 SNEGSKA (reference sequence). The CDR3 is made up of 14 amino acids.

The table lists this clonotype with many counts. The chain joins TRBV7-2 to TRBJ2-5; D not certain. The V end was cut by 4 bases, the J end by 1 base, with 13 bases between. This CDR3 contains 15 residues. Germline-derived CDR1 and CDR2 are SGHTA and FQGNSA. This chain's CDR3 is CASSSRGPTQETQYF. CDR3 DNA: TGTGCCAGCAGCTCCCGAGGACCCACCCAAGAGACCCAGTACTTC.

This clonotype was counted at least ten times. V is TRBV10-3 and J is TRBJ2-2; TRBD1 matches 12 bases. Trimming cost V 8 bases and J 3 bases; bases outside gene matches: 4. Germline V gene lookup returns CDR1 ENHRY and CDR2 SYGVKD. The CDR3 runs to 15 residues. Here the CDR3 DNA reads TGTGCCATCGGGGGACAGGGGGCTCACACCGGGGAGCTGTTTTTT. Translation: CAIGGQGAHTGELFF.

At least ten counts were recorded for this clonotype. The chain employs TRBV5-1 and TRBJ2-5; D possibly matches TRBD1 or TRBD2 (5 bases each). Trimming pared 5 bases from V and 5 bases from J, leaving 19 bases between. The CDR3 extends over 15 amino acids. Germline V lookup: CDR1 SGHRS, CDR2 YFSETQ. CDR3 nucleotides: TGCGCCAGCAGTCAGACAGACTATAAGGTGGAGACCCAGTACTTC. Translated, it gives CASSQTDYKVETQYF.

This clonotype was found many times. CDR3 nucleotide sequence: TGCGCCAGCAGCTTGTCCCCAATTTCGGGACAGGCTAATGAAAAACTGTTTTTT. Protein product: CASSLSPISGQANEKLFF. The chain links TRBV5-1 to TRBJ1-4, with 8 positions matching TRBD1. The CDR3 runs 18 residues. In germline, CDR1 is SGHRS, CDR2 YFSETQ. Germline trimming cut 1 base from V and 3 bases from J; bases unmatched to any gene: 11.

This clonotype was seen ten or more times. This chain links TRBV5-1 with TRBJ2-3; D may be TRBD2 (6 bases). Germline V CDR1 and CDR2: SGHRS, YFSETQ. The length of the CDR3 is 14 residues. Trimming took off 6 bases at V and 1 base at J, with 12 bases between the two ends. The CDR3 nucleotides read TGCGCCAGCAAAGGAGGGGACGGCACAGATACGCAGTATTTT. This sequence encodes CASKGGDGTDTQYF.